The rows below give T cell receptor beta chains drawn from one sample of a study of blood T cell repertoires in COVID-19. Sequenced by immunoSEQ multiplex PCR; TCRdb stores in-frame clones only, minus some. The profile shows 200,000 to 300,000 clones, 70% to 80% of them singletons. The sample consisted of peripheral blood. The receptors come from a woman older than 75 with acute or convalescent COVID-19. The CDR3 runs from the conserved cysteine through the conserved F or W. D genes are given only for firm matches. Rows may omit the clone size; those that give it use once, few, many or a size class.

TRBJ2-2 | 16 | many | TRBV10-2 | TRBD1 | CASLDRGGRNTGELFF | TGCGCCAGCTTAGACAGGGGGGGGCGGAACACCGGGGAGCTGTTTTTT
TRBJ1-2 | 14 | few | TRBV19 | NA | CASNRQDNRYGYTF | TGTGCCAGTAATCGACAGGACAACCGCTATGGCTACACCTTC
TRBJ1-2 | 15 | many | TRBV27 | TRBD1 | CASKQGAWGVYGYTF | TGTGCCAGCAAGCAGGGGGCTTGGGGTGTCTATGGCTACACCTTC
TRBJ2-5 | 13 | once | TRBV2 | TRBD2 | CASSDGLAGAQYF | TGTGCCAGCAGTGATGGACTAGCGGGAGCTCAGTACTTC
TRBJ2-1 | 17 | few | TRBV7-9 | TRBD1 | CASGDDRGDRGVNEQFF | TGTGCCAGCGGTGATGACCGGGGGGACAGGGGAGTTAATGAGCAGTTCTTC
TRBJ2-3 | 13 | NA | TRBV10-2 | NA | CASGGSLMDTQYF | TGCGCCAGCGGAGGATCGCTGATGGATACGCAGTATTTT
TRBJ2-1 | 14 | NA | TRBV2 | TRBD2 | CASKSSGSYNEQFF | TGTGCCAGCAAGTCAAGCGGGAGCTACAATGAGCAGTTCTTC
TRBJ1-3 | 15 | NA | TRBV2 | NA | CASSKERSSGNTIYF | TGTGCCAGCAGTAAAGAGCGGAGCTCTGGAAACACCATATATTTT
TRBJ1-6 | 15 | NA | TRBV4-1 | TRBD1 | CASSHVGQVNSPLHF | TGCGCCAGCAGCCATGTGGGACAGGTTAATTCACCCCTCCACTTT
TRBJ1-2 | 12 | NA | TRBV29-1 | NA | CSVVGGNYGYTF | TGCAGCGTTGTTGGAGGGAACTATGGCTACACCTTC
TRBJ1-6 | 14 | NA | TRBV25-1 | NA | CASSEFRDMAPLHF | TGTGCCAGCAGTGAATTCCGGGACATGGCGCCCCTCCACTTT
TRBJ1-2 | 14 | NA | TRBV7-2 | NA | CASSLGQGGYGYTF | TGTGCCAGCAGCTTAGGCCAGGGAGGATATGGCTACACCTTC
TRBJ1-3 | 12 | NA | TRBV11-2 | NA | CASSQGQATIYF | TGTGCCAGCAGCCAGGGACAAGCCACCATATATTTT
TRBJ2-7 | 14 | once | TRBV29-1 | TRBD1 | CSVEFGTGSDEQYF | TGCAGCGTTGAATTCGGGACAGGGTCGGACGAGCAGTACTTC
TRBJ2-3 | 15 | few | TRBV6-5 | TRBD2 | CASTLTSGGIHTQYF | TGTGCCAGCACCTTGACTAGCGGGGGGATTCATACGCAGTATTTT
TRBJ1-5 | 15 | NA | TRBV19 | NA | CASSIGTGVDQPQHF | TGTGCCAGTAGTATCGGCACGGGGGTCGATCAGCCCCAGCATTTT
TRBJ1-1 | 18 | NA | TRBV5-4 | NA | CASSLSSAGRAANTEAFF | TGTGCCAGCAGCTTGTCGTCCGCAGGGAGGGCGGCGAACACTGAAGCTTTCTTT
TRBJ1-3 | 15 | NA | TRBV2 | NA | CASSVTLLSGNTIYF | TGTGCCAGCAGTGTTACGCTACTCTCTGGAAACACCATATATTTT
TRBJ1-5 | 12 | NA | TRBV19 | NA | CASRPGDQPQHF | TGTGCCAGTAGACCAGGGGATCAGCCCCAGCATTTT
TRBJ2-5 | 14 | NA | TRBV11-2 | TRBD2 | CASSFSGRGETQYF | TGTGCCAGCAGCTTTAGCGGGAGGGGAGAGACCCAGTACTTC
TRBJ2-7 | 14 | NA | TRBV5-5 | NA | CASSWVYGDNEQYF | TGTGCCAGCAGTTGGGTTTACGGGGACAACGAGCAGTACTTC
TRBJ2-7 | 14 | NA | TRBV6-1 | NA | CANSEAGRTYEQYF | TGTGCCAACAGTGAAGCGGGCAGAACCTACGAGCAGTACTTC
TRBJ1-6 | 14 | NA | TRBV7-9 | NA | CASSLGLPPAALHF | TGTGCCAGCAGCTTGGGGCTCCCGCCCGCCGCCCTCCACTTT
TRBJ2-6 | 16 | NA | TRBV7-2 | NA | CASSRGLGAGANVLTF | TGTGCCAGCAGCAGAGGATTGGGTGCTGGGGCCAACGTCCTGACTTTC
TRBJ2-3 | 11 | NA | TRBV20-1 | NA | CSAASTDTQYF | TGCAGTGCAGCTAGCACAGATACGCAGTATTTT
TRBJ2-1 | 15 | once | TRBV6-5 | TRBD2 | CASRAGTSIYNEQFF | TGTGCCAGCAGAGCCGGGACTAGCATCTACAATGAGCAGTTCTTC
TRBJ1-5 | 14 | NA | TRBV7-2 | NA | CASSSGSSNQPQHF | TGTGCCAGCAGTTCCGGGTCTAGCAATCAGCCCCAGCATTTT
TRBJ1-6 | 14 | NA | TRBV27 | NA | CASTTGYYNSPLHF | TGTGCCAGCACTACCGGGTACTATAATTCACCCCTCCACTTT
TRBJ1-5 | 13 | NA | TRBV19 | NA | CASRDFPNQPQHF | TGTGCCAGCCGGGACTTCCCGAACCAGCCCCAGCATTTT
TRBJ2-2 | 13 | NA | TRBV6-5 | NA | CASSLEFTGELFF | TGTGCCAGCAGTCTAGAATTCACCGGGGAGCTGTTTTTT
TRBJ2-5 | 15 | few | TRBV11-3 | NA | CASSLGQGGAETQYF | TGTGCCAGCAGCTTAGGGCAGGGGGGAGCAGAGACCCAGTACTTC
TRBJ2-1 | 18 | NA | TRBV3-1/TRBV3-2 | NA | CASSQEGGISSSYNEQFF | TGTGCCAGCAGCCAAGAAGGCGGTATCTCCTCCTCCTACAATGAGCAGTTCTTC
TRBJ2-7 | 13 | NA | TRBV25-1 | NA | CASSDSLSYEQYF | TGTGCCAGCAGTGACTCCTTATCCTACGAGCAGTACTTC
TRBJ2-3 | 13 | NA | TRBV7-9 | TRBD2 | CASRRGGGDTQYF | TGTGCCAGCCGCCGGGGGGGCGGAGATACGCAGTATTTT
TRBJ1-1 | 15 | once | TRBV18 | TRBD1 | CASSPSTGGWTEAFF | TGTGCCAGCTCACCCTCTACAGGGGGGTGGACTGAAGCTTTCTTT
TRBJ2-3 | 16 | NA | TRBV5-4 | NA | CASSLALAAFTDTQYF | TGTGCCAGCAGCTTAGCTCTAGCAGCTTTTACAGATACGCAGTATTTT
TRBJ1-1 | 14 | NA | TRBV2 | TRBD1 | CAKQRQGGNTEAFF | TGTGCCAAACAACGACAGGGCGGAAATACTGAAGCTTTCTTT
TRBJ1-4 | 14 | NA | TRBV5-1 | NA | CASSLGRGGEKLFF | TGCGCCAGCAGCTTGGGTAGGGGCGGCGAAAAACTGTTTTTT
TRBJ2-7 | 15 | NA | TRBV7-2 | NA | CASSLSSTQSYEQYF | TGTGCCAGCAGCTTATCTTCGACACAAAGCTACGAGCAGTACTTC
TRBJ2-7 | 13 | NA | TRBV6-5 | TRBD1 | CASSPDRGYEQYF | TGTGCCAGCAGTCCTGACAGGGGGTACGAGCAGTACTTC
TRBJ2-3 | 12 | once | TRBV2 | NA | CASKREVDTQYF | TGTGCCAGCAAGCGTGAGGTCGATACGCAGTATTTT
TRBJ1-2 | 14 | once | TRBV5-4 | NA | CASSLSGGIDGYTF | TGTGCCAGCAGCTTAAGCGGGGGGATTGATGGCTACACCTTC
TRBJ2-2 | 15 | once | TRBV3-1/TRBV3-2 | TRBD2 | CASSSGTTNTGELFF | TGTGCCAGCAGCTCCGGGACTACGAACACCGGGGAGCTGTTTTTT
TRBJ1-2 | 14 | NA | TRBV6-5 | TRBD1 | CASSYRRTGYGYTF | TGTGCCAGCAGTTACCGCCGGACAGGCTATGGCTACACCTTC